Below, 7 T cell receptor beta chains from the same sample are listed, as sequenced in a study of blood T cells in healthy people across ages. Through a sample-barcoded 5' primer and a J-beta primer mix, a second PCR was run for roughly 6 to 12 cycles. One entry per CDR3 protein, called by TCRdb with MiXCR from the 5' RACE reads. This sample carries about 770,000 distinct CDR3 sequences, roughly 44% of them seen once, and the ten largest clones take nearly 20%. Sequencing input: blood. The receptor set was obtained from a man aged 55 to 69 in good health.

The rearrangement links TRBV27 to TRBJ1-5, with D unresolved. Per germline, CDR1 MNHEY and CDR2 SMNVEV (reference sequence). The CDR3 has 13 residues. Trimming removed 2 bases at V and 3 bases at J, with 5 bases between. The DNA for the CDR3 is TGTGCCAGCAGTTTAACAGACAATCAGCCCCAGCATTTT. Translating gives CASSLTDNQPQHF.

This clonotype was seen only a few times. The chain has TRBV5-1 and TRBJ1-6; D perhaps matches TRBD1 (6 bases). Trimming left V 0 bases short and J 6 bases short, with 13 bases between. This CDR3 has 16 amino acids. Germline V gene sequence: CDR1 SGHRS, CDR2 YFSETQ. The CDR3 here is CASSLASDRANSPLHF. CDR3 in DNA: TGCGCCAGCAGCTTGGCGTCGGACAGAGCTAATTCACCCCTCCACTTT.

This clonotype came up a few times. V gene TRBV7-9 combines with J gene TRBJ1-1; D is unresolved. This CDR3 is built from 13 residues. The V end lost 0 bases, the J end lost 10 bases, and 12 bases lay between the germline ends. The germline V gene encodes CDR1 SEHNR and CDR2 FQNEAQ (reference sequence). CDR3 sequence reads: CASSLAQAVGAFF. The CDR3 bases are TGTGCCAGCAGCTTAGCGCAGGCAGTTGGAGCTTTCTTT.

The chain links TRBV6-2 or TRBV6-3 to TRBJ2-7, with D uncertain. Germline values: CDR1 MNHEY, CDR2 SVGEGT. The CDR3 length is 15 residues. The V end lost 3 bases, the J end lost 1 base, and 13 bases lay between the germline ends. In nucleotides, the CDR3 is TGTGCCAGCAGTTATAGTTCGGGCAGATCCTACGAGCAGTACTTC. The encoded protein is CASSYSSGRSYEQYF.

This clonotype showed up just a few times. The rearrangement links TRBV7-2 to TRBJ2-3; D not resolved. V dropped 4 bases and J dropped 5 bases, with 10 bases sitting between them. CDR3 size: 13 residues. CDR1 and CDR2 (germline): SGHTA, FQGNSA. CDR3 coding DNA: TGTGCCAGCAGCTCGCGGATACTAGATACGCAGTATTTT. It specifies CASSSRILDTQYF.

There are a few counts of this clonotype. The chain combines TRBV20-1 with TRBJ2-3; 8 bases are shared with TRBD2. V lost 0 bases and J lost 5; bases outside the gene matches: 13. Germline V gene data show CDR1 as DFQATT and CDR2 as SNEGSKA (reference sequence). The CDR3 length is 17 residues. In nucleotides, the CDR3 is TGCAGTGCTAGAGACCCCTTCGGGGGGGCCATAATAGATACGCAGTATTTT. Amino acid sequence: CSARDPFGGAIIDTQYF.

The CDR3 DNA sequence: TGTGCCAGCAGCCCTAGCGGGGGGTACTACAATGAGCAGTACTTC. Translated, it gives CASSPSGGYYNEQYF. The chain joins TRBV6-5 to TRBJ2-5; the match to TRBD2 covers 11 bases. CDR1 is MNHEY and CDR2 is SVGAGI in the germline V gene. The V and J ends lost 6 bases and 11 bases, in that order; junction bases with no gene match: 14. The CDR3 length is 15 residues.